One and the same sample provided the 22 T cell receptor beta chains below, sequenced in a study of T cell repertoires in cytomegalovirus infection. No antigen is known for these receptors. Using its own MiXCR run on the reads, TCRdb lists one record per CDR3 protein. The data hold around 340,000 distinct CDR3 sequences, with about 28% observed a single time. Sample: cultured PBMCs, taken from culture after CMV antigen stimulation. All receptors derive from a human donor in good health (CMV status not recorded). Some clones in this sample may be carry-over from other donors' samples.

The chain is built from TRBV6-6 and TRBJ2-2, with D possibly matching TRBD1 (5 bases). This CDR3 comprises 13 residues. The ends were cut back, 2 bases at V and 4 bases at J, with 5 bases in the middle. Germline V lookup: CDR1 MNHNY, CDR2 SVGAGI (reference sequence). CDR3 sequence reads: CASSYRGTGELFF. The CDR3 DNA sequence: TGTGCCAGCAGTTACAGGGGCACCGGGGAGCTGTTTTTT.

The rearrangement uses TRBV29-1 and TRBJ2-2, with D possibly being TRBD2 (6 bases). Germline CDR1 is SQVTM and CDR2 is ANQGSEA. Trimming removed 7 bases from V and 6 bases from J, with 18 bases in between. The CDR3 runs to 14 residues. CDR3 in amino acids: CSGRDASGSGELFF. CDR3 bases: TGCAGCGGGAGGGACGCCAGCGGGTCCGGGGAGCTGTTTTTT.

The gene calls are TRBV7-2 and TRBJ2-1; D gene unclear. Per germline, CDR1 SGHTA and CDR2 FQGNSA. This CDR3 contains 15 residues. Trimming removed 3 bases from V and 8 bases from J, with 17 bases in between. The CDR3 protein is CASSLDFDLLYEQFF. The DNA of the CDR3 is TGTGCCAGCAGCTTGGATTTCGACCTACTGTATGAGCAGTTCTTC. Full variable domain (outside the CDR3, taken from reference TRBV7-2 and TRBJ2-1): GAGVSQSPSNKVTEKGKDVELRCDPISGHTALYWYRQSLGQGLEFLIYFQGNSAPDKSGLPSDRFSAERTGGSVSTLTIQRTQQEDSAVYLCASSLDFDLLYEQFFGPGTRLTVL.

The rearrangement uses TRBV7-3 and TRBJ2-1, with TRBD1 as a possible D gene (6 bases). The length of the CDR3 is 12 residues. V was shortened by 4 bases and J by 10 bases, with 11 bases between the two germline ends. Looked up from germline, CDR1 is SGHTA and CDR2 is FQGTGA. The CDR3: CASSSQGWEQFF. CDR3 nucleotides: TGTGCCAGCAGCTCCCAGGGGTGGGAGCAGTTCTTC.

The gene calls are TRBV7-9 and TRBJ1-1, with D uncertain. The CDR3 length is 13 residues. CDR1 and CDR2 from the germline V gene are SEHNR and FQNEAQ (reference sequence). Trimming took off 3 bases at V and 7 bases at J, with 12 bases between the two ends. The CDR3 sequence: CASSFGRINEAFF. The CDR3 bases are TGTGCCAGCAGCTTCGGCAGGATTAATGAAGCTTTCTTT.

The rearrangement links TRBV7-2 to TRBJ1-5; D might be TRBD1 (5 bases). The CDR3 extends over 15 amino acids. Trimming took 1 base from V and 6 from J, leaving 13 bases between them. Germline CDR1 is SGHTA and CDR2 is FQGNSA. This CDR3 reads CASSLGPGTGQPQHF. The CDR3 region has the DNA TGTGCCAGCAGCTTAGGTCCGGGGACTGGTCAGCCCCAGCATTTT.

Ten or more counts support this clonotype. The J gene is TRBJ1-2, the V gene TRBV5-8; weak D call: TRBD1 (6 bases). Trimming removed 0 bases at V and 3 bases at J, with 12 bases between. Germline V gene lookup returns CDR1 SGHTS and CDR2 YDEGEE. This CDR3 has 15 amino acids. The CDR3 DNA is TGTGCCAGCAGCTTGGGGACAGCTCGGTACTATGGCTACACCTTC. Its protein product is CASSLGTARYYGYTF.

DNA for the CDR3: TGTGCCAGCTCGGAGGGCAGGGCGAGCTCTGGAAACACCATATATTTT. This gives the protein CASSEGRASSGNTIYF. The chain is built from TRBV6-6 and TRBJ1-3; D is possibly TRBD1 (5 bases). Germline V gene lookup returns CDR1 MNHNY and CDR2 SVGAGI (reference sequence). The CDR3 length is 16 residues. V was cut by 8 bases and J by 0 bases, with 17 bases left in between.

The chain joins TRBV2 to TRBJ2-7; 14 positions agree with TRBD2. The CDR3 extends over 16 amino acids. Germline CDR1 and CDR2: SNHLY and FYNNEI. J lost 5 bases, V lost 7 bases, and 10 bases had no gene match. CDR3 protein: CASIPPGTSGGNEQYF. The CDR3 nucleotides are TGTGCCAGCATCCCGCCCGGGACTAGCGGGGGTAACGAGCAGTACTTC.

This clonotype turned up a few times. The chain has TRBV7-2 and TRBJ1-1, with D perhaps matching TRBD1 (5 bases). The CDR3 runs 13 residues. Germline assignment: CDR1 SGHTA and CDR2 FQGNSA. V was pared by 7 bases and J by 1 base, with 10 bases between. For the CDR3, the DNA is TGTGCCAGCACCCAGGGTCGGAACACTGAAGCTTTCTTT. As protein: CASTQGRNTEAFF.

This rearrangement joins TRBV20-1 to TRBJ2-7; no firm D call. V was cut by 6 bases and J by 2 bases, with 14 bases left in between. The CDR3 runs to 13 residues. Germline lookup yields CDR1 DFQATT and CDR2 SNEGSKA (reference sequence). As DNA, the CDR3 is TGCAGTGCCGGCACGACTCTGACCTACGAGCAGTACTTC. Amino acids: CSAGTTLTYEQYF.

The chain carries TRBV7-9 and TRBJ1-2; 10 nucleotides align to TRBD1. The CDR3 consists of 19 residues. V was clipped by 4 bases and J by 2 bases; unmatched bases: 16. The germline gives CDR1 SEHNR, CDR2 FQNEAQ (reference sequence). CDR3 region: CASSSYFRDRGGGNYGYTF. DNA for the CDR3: TGTGCCAGCAGCTCGTATTTCCGGGACAGGGGTGGAGGAAACTATGGCTACACCTTC.

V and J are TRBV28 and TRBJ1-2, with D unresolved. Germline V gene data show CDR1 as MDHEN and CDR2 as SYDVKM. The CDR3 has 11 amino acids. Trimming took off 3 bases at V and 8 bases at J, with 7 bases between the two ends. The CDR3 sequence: CASSFSRGYTF. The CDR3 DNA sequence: TGTGCCAGCAGTTTTTCTCGGGGCTACACCTTC.

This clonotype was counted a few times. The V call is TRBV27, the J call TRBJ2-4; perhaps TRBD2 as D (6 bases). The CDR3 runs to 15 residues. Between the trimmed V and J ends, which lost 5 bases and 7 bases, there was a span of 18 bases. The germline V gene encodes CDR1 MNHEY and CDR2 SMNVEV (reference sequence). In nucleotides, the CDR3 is TGTGCCAGCAGTCCCAAGACTAGTGTAACGAACATTCAGTACTTC. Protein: CASSPKTSVTNIQYF.

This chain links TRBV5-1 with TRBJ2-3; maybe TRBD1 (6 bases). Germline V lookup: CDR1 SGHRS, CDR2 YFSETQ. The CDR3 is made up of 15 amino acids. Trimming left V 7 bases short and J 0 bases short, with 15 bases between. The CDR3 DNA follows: TGCGCCAGCTCCCCCTCGGGACAAAGCACAGATACGCAGTATTTT. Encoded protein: CASSPSGQSTDTQYF.

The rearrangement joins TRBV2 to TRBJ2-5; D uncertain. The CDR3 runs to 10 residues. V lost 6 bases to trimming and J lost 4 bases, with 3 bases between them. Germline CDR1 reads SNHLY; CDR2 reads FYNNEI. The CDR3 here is CASRIETQYF. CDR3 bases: TGTGCCAGCAGGATAGAGACCCAGTACTTC.

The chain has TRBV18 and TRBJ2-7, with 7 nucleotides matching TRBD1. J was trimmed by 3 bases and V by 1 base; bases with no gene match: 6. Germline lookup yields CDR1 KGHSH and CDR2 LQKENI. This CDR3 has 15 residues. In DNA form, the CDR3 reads TGTGCCAGCTCACCACTGGGACAGACCAACTACGAGCAGTACTTC. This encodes CASSPLGQTNYEQYF.

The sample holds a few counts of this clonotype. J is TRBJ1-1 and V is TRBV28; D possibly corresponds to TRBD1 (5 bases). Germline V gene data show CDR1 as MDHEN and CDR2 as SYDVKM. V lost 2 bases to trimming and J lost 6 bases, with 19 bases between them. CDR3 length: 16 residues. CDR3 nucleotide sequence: TGTGCCAGCAGTTTACAGGTCTCTCGGACGGGGCCTGAAGCTTTCTTT. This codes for CASSLQVSRTGPEAFF.

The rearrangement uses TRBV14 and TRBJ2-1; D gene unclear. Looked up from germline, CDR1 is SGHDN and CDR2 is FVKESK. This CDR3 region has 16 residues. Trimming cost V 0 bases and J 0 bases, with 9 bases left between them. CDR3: CASSQDRSSSYNEQFF. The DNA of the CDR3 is TGTGCCAGCAGCCAAGATCGTAGCTCCTCCTACAATGAGCAGTTCTTC.

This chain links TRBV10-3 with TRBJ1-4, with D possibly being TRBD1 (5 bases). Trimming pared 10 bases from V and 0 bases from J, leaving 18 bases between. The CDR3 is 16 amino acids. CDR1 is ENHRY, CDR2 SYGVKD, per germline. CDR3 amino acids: CATPRGGDATNEKLFF. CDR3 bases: TGTGCCACCCCCCGGGGAGGGGACGCAACTAATGAAAAACTGTTTTTT.

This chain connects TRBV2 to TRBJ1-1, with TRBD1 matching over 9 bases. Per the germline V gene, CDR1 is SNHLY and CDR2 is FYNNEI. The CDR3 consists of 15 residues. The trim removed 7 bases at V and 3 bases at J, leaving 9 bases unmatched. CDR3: CASTQRTGADTEAFF. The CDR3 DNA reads TGTGCCAGCACCCAAAGGACAGGGGCAGACACTGAAGCTTTCTTT.

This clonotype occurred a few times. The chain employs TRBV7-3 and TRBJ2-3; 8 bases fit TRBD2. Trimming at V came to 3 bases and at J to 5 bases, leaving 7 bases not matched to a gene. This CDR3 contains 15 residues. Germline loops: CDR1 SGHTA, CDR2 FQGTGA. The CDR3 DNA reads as TGTGCCAGCAGCTTGAGCGGGGGAAGCGGAGATACGCAGTATTTT. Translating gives CASSLSGGSGDTQYF.